This T cell receptor beta chain was identified in a study of cytomegalovirus exposure and HLA in healthy donors. Regarding the study as a whole: In vitro work confirmed that three CMV-associated chains recognize CMV antigens. Fewer N-insertions (relative to the approximately 700-donor mean) were reportedly seen in an Asian-associated ancestry cluster in a later analysis.

PCR primers comprised 60 Vbeta and 13 Jbeta primers. TCRdb keeps only in-frame clones here, not all; method: immunoSEQ multiplex PCR. The sample holds about 110,000 clones, around 78% seen once. Concerning this clone: Its antigen remains unidentified.

The sequencing input was PBMCs. The sequence was collected from a woman between 25 and 40 years old in good health and CMV-seronegative.

This CDR3 is CAWSDFWGGNSNQPQHF. CDR3 nucleotide sequence: TGTGCCTGGAGTGATTTTTGGGGGGGCAATAGCAATCAGCCCCAGCATTTT. This chain uses TRBV30 with TRBJ1-5, with D possibly TRBD1 on 6 matching bases. The V end lost 1 base, the J end lost 0 bases, and 16 bases lay between the germline ends. CDR1 and CDR2 (germline): GTSNPN, SVGIG (reference sequence). This CDR3 spans 17 amino acids.